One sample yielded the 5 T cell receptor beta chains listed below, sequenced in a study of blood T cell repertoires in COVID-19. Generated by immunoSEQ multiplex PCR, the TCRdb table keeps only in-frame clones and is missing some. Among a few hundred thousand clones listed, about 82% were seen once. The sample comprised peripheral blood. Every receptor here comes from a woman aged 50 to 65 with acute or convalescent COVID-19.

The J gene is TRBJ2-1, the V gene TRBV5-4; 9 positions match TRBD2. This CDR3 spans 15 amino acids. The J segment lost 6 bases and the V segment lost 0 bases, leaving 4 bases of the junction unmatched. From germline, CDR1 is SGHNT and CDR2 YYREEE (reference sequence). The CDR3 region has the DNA TGTGCCAGCAGCTTGGTGGCGCGGGGGGGCAATGAGCAGTTCTTC. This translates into CASSLVARGGNEQFF.

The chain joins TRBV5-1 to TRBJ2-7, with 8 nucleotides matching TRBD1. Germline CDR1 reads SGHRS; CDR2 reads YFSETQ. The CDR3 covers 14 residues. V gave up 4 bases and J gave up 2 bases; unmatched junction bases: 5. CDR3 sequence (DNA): TGCGCCAGCAGCCCCAGGGGGCCCCCCTACGAGCAGTACTTC. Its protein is CASSPRGPPYEQYF.

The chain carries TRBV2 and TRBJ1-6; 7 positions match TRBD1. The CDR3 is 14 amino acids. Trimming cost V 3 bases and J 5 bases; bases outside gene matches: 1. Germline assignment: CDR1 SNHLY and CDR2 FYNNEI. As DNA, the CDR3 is TGTGCCAGCAGTGAGACAGGGAATAATTCACCCCTCCACTTT. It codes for CASSETGNNSPLHF.

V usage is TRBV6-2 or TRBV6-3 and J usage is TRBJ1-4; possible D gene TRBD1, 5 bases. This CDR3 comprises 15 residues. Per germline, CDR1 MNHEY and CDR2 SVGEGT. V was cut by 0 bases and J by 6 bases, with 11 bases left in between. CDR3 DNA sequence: TGTGCCAGCAGTTACTCGACCAGGGATGATGAAAAACTGTTTTTT. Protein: CASSYSTRDDEKLFF.

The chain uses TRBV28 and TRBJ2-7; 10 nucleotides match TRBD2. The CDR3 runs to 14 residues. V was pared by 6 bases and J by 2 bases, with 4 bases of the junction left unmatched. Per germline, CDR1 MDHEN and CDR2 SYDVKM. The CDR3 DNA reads TGTGCCAGCAGCCTAGCGGGGGAAGCCTACGAGCAGTACTTC. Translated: CASSLAGEAYEQYF.